These 19 T cell receptor beta chains were sequenced from one sample in a study of cytotoxic CD8 clonotypes in ibrutinib-treated CLL. Only in-frame clones appear in the TCRdb table, and some are missing; sequencing was by immunoSEQ multiplex PCR. The sample records roughly 150,000 clones, 84% being singletons. The sequencing used PBMCs, collected after 24 months of ibrutinib treatment. The receptors originated from a human donor with chronic lymphocytic leukemia.

This chain uses TRBV6-5 with TRBJ2-5, with D hard to call. V lost 4 bases and J lost 1, with 13 bases in between. Germline V CDR1 and CDR2: MNHEY, SVGAGI. The CDR3 contains 15 residues. The CDR3 region has the DNA TGTGCCAGCAGTTCCCCCAACCCCGGCCAAGAGACCCAGTACTTC. This gives the protein CASSSPNPGQETQYF.

This chain links TRBV7-2 with TRBJ1-3, with D possibly matching TRBD1 (5 bases). The CDR3 spans 15 residues. Trimming took off 4 bases at V and 0 bases at J, with 10 bases between the two ends. The germline V gene encodes CDR1 SGHTA and CDR2 FQGNSA. This CDR3 reads CASSSTANSGNTIYF. The CDR3 coding sequence is TGTGCCAGCAGCTCGACAGCAAACTCTGGAAACACCATATATTTT.

In this sample, this clone turned up a few times. This chain links TRBV6-1 with TRBJ1-5; D gene unclear. Trimming shortened V by 6 bases and J by 4 bases, and 10 bases separated the two germline ends. CDR3 length: 13 amino acids. Germline V lookup: CDR1 MNHNS, CDR2 SASEGT. CDR3 sequence (DNA): TGTGCCAGCAGCTACACACTAAATCAGCCCCAGCATTTT. This sequence encodes CASSYTLNQPQHF.

The chain links TRBV29-1 to TRBJ1-1, with a weak D call TRBD1 (5 bases). The CDR3 covers 12 residues. Trimming left V 4 bases short and J 1 base short, with 7 bases between. Germline values: CDR1 SQVTM, CDR2 ANQGSEA. The CDR3, as DNA: TGCAGCGTTGGGGGCTGGAACACTGAAGCTTTCTTT. Protein product: CSVGGWNTEAFF.

The rearrangement uses TRBV5-1 and TRBJ2-5; 9 bases align to TRBD1. The CDR3 contains 14 residues. Germline V gives CDR1 SGHRS, CDR2 YFSETQ. V lost 3 bases and J lost 5; bases outside the gene matches: 5. The CDR3, as DNA: TGCGCCAGCAGCTGGAACAGGGGGCTGGAGACCCAGTACTTC. Its protein product is CASSWNRGLETQYF.

The CDR3 reads CASSEAGEGQPQHF. The CDR3 DNA is TGTGCCAGCAGTGAAGCAGGGGAAGGTCAGCCCCAGCATTTT. J is TRBJ1-5 and V is TRBV6-1; tentatively, D is TRBD1 (5 bases). Trimming took off 0 bases at V and 6 bases at J, with 9 bases between the two ends. The CDR3 spans 14 residues. Germline lookup yields CDR1 MNHNS and CDR2 SASEGT.

This clone was detected only a few times. This chain's CDR3 is CASSPPSRRSQPQHF. CDR3 sequence (DNA): TGTGCCAGCTCACCACCGTCCCGGAGATCTCAGCCCCAGCATTTT. The V call is TRBV18, the J call TRBJ1-5; no definite D call. V was cut by 0 bases and J by 6 bases, with 12 bases left in between. The CDR3 consists of 15 residues. Germline lookup yields CDR1 KGHSH and CDR2 LQKENI.

This clone showed up just once. The V call is TRBV18, the J call TRBJ2-3; tentative D call: TRBD2 (6 bases). Germline CDR1 is KGHSH and CDR2 is LQKENI. Trimming cost V 1 base and J 0 bases, with 14 bases left between them. The CDR3 runs 17 residues. CDR3 in amino acids: CASSPLNIAVSTDTQYF. The CDR3 DNA is TGTGCCAGCTCACCACTGAATATAGCGGTGAGCACAGATACGCAGTATTTT.

This clone was seen a single time. V is TRBV18 and J is TRBJ1-5; TRBD1 aligns across 8 bases. Per the germline V gene, CDR1 is KGHSH and CDR2 is LQKENI. This CDR3 has 16 residues. V dropped 0 bases and J dropped 7; count of bases not matched to a gene: 8. CDR3 DNA: TGTGCCAGCTCACCACCGGGGACAGGCCCTACCCAGCCCCAGCATTTT. Residues: CASSPPGTGPTQPQHF.

V gene TRBV27 combines with J gene TRBJ2-7; a possible D gene is TRBD1 (5 bases). From germline, CDR1 is MNHEY and CDR2 SMNVEV (reference sequence). Trimming cost V 5 bases and J 8 bases, with 10 bases left between them. The CDR3 totals 11 residues. This chain's CDR3 is CASSTPGQQYF. CDR3 nucleotides: TGTGCCAGCAGTACCCCAGGGCAGCAGTACTTC.

The V and J genes are TRBV29-1 and TRBJ1-3; perhaps TRBD1 as D (5 bases). Germline-derived CDR1 and CDR2 are SQVTM and ANQGSEA. Trimming removed 0 bases at V and 3 bases at J, with 15 bases between. CDR3 length equals 16 residues. Here the CDR3 reads CSVEDPNRRGGNTIYF. In DNA, the CDR3 is TGCAGCGTTGAAGACCCGAACAGGCGCGGTGGAAACACCATATATTTT.

The chain couples TRBV18 to TRBJ1-2; weak D call: TRBD1 (6 bases). The CDR3 runs to 13 residues. Germline lookup yields CDR1 KGHSH and CDR2 LQKENI. The V end lost 6 bases, the J end lost 8 bases, and 16 bases lay between the germline ends. The DNA for the CDR3 is TGTGCCAGCTCCCCAACGGGCAGGGGAGGCTACACCTTC. Amino acid sequence: CASSPTGRGGYTF.

This clone appeared a single time. V gene TRBV18 combines with J gene TRBJ1-1, with D possibly TRBD1 on 6 matching bases. The V and J ends lost 4 bases and 3 bases respectively, with 15 bases between them. CDR1 KGHSH and CDR2 LQKENI come from the germline V gene. The CDR3 is 15 amino acids. The CDR3 sequence is CASSQLAGAYTEAFF. CDR3 coding DNA: TGTGCCAGCTCACAACTCGCGGGGGCTTACACTGAAGCTTTCTTT.

V and J are TRBV19 and TRBJ1-4; D not resolved. Looked up from germline, CDR1 is LNHDA and CDR2 is SQIVND (reference sequence). This CDR3 is 13 amino acids long. Trimming cost V 5 bases and J 7 bases, with 11 bases left between them. The CDR3 coding sequence is TGTGCCAGTAGTCCGCACCCGGGTGAAAAACTGTTTTTT. Residues: CASSPHPGEKLFF.

Regarding this clone: Other DNA sequences from this sample encode an identical CDR3 as well. The V gene is TRBV19, the J gene TRBJ2-1, with D tentatively TRBD2 (5 bases). The CDR3 contains 13 residues. Germline CDR1 is LNHDA and CDR2 is SQIVND (reference sequence). The V gene lost 9 bases and the J gene lost 1 base, with 10 bases spanning the gap. Here the CDR3 DNA reads TGTGCCAGCTCCAGAGGGTCCTACAATGAGCAGTTCTTC. This translates into CASSRGSYNEQFF.

This clone is a singleton in its sample. CDR3 in amino acids: CASSEPGQGKGYEQYF. The DNA of the CDR3 is TGCGCCAGCAGTGAGCCGGGACAGGGGAAGGGCTACGAGCAGTACTTC. V is TRBV10-2 and J is TRBJ2-7; 10 bases line up with TRBD1. The V gene's germline CDR1 is WSHSY and CDR2 SAAADI. This CDR3 has 16 amino acids. The trim removed 2 bases at V and 3 bases at J, leaving 7 bases unmatched.

The V and J genes are TRBV7-7 and TRBJ1-1; no definite D call. V dropped 5 bases and J dropped 7 bases, with 14 bases sitting between them. The CDR3 is 13 residues long. Looked up from germline, CDR1 is SSHAT and CDR2 is FNYEAQ (reference sequence). The CDR3 sequence is CASSLDVWGEAFF. CDR3 sequence (DNA): TGTGCCAGCAGCCTTGACGTGTGGGGTGAAGCTTTCTTT.

The chain joins TRBV28 to TRBJ1-2, with 11 positions matching TRBD1. This CDR3 spans 17 amino acids. Germline CDR1 is MDHEN and CDR2 is SYDVKM. V trimming: 2 bases; J trimming: 1 base; junction bases outside the gene matches: 6. In DNA, the CDR3 is TGTGCCAGCAGTTTAGGGACAGGGGGATTGGGTAACTATGGCTACACCTTC. This translates into CASSLGTGGLGNYGYTF.

The chain employs TRBV4-1 and TRBJ2-7, with 8 bases identical to TRBD1. Germline CDR1 reads MGHRA; CDR2 reads YSYEKL. The V gene end was trimmed by 0 bases and the J gene end by 5 bases; junction bases not matched to a gene: 12. The CDR3 sequence is 17 residues long. The CDR3 is CASSQEDPGTGLDEQYF. In DNA, the CDR3 is TGCGCCAGCAGCCAAGAAGATCCCGGGACAGGACTGGACGAGCAGTACTTC.